The 30 T cell receptor beta chains reported below all come from one sample, sequenced in a study of regulatory T cells in long-lasting Graves disease. TCR beta libraries were built with iRepertoire HTBI primers and Arm-PCR of CDR3 regions. TCRdb passed the multiplex PCR reads through MiXCR, listing each CDR3 protein once. The sample carries roughly 500,000 distinct CDR3 sequences, approximately 12% recorded once. The time point was: newly diagnosed GD, antithyroid drugs for less than 3 months. The TCR library was made from RNA that had been extracted from PBMCs in TRIzol. The same sample was also studied in work on T cells in Graves' hyperthyroidism and ophthalmopathy.

Sequenced here: peripheral blood mononuclear cells (PBMCs), sampled at new diagnosis, from a patient treated with antithyroid drugs. The receptors here all came from a woman aged 30 to 39 with Graves disease.

This clonotype was counted many times. The chain combines TRBV20-1 with TRBJ2-2, with D tentatively TRBD2 (7 bases). The ends were cut back, 0 bases at V and 1 base at J, with 15 bases in the middle. The CDR3 extends over 17 amino acids. Germline V gene lookup returns CDR1 DFQATT and CDR2 SNEGSKA (reference sequence). The CDR3 reads CSARDGGGSLNTGELFF. The CDR3 DNA is TGCAGTGCTAGAGATGGGGGCGGGAGCCTGAACACCGGGGAGCTGTTTTTT.

This clonotype was seen ten or more times. The chain uses TRBV6-1 and TRBJ1-1, with D hard to call. V lost 1 base and J 1 base, leaving 10 bases between the germline ends. The length of the CDR3 is 15 residues. Germline V gives CDR1 MNHNS, CDR2 SASEGT. The CDR3 protein is CASSEGSWGNTEAFF. CDR3 DNA: TGTGCCAGCAGTGAAGGGTCCTGGGGGAACACTGAAGCTTTCTTT.

This clonotype was counted ten times or more. The V call is TRBV7-3, the J call TRBJ2-1; D is uncertain. The CDR3 spans 13 residues. Trimming removed 0 bases at V and 0 bases at J, with 0 bases between. CDR1 and CDR2 (germline): SGHTA, FQGTGA. CDR3 amino acids: CASSLTSYNEQFF. CDR3 sequence (DNA): TGTGCCAGCAGCTTAACCTCCTACAATGAGCAGTTCTTC. Using reference TRBV7-3 and TRBJ2-1 for the parts outside the CDR3, the full variable domain is GAGVSQTPSNKVTEKGKYVELRCDPISGHTALYWYRQSLGQGPEFLIYFQGTGAADDSGLPNDRFFAVRPEGSVSTLKIQRTERGDSAVYLCASSLTSYNEQFFGPGTRLTVL.

The sample holds a few counts of this clonotype. V gene TRBV6-5 combines with J gene TRBJ2-2, with TRBD1 matching over 9 bases. V was pared by 4 bases and J by 6 bases, with 6 bases of the junction left unmatched. The CDR3 length is 15 residues. Germline V CDR1 and CDR2: MNHEY, SVGAGI. In nucleotides, the CDR3 is TGTGCCAGCAGTTCAACAGGGGGCGCCGCCGGGGAGCTGTTTTTT. Residues: CASSSTGGAAGELFF.

This clonotype was seen ten or more times. CDR3 DNA sequence: TGTGCCAGCAGCGTCGGTGGATGGAGGACCGGGGAGCTGTTTTTT. Translating gives CASSVGGWRTGELFF. The chain is built from TRBV9 and TRBJ2-2, with D perhaps matching TRBD2 (5 bases). The CDR3 extends over 15 amino acids. Germline V gene sequence: CDR1 SGDLS, CDR2 YYNGEE. V was trimmed by 2 bases and J by 5 bases, leaving 13 bases between them.

This clonotype was seen at least ten times. The V call is TRBV20-1, the J call TRBJ2-1; 10 bases map to TRBD2. The CDR3 totals 16 residues. With V trimmed by 0 bases and J by 6 bases, 8 bases remained unmatched. Per the germline V gene, CDR1 is DFQATT and CDR2 is SNEGSKA (reference sequence). The CDR3 spells CSARDKVGLAVNEQFF. CDR3 sequence (DNA): TGCAGTGCTAGAGATAAAGTAGGACTAGCGGTCAATGAGCAGTTCTTC.

The chain has TRBV30 and TRBJ1-1, with no clear D. The germline gives CDR1 GTSNPN, CDR2 SVGIG (reference sequence). V lost 2 bases, J lost 2 bases, and 21 bases lay in between. The CDR3 extends over 17 amino acids. CDR3: CAWSRRTNPNFNTEAFF. For the CDR3, the DNA is TGTGCCTGGAGTAGACGGACTAATCCCAACTTTAACACTGAAGCTTTCTTT.

This clonotype was counted many times. The chain is built from TRBV14 and TRBJ1-1, with 9 positions matching TRBD1. The CDR3 loop spans 14 amino acids. J gave up 11 bases and V 3 bases, and 10 bases lay outside the gene matches. Germline V gene data show CDR1 as SGHDN and CDR2 as FVKESK. Here the CDR3 DNA reads TGTGCCAGCAGCCAGAACGGACAGGGGAGCGAGGCTTTCTTT. Its protein is CASSQNGQGSEAFF.

This clonotype was found many times. The CDR3: CASGYRTYEQYF. The CDR3 bases are TGTGCCAGCGGGTACAGAACCTACGAGCAGTACTTC. The rearrangement uses TRBV2 and TRBJ2-7; D ambiguous. Germline V gene sequence: CDR1 SNHLY, CDR2 FYNNEI. CDR3 length: 12 amino acids. V was pared by 8 bases and J by 2 bases, with 10 bases between.

This clonotype was found a few times. The V and J genes are TRBV5-1 and TRBJ2-7; tentatively, D is TRBD1 (6 bases). Trimming removed 3 bases from V and 0 bases from J, with 10 bases in between. Germline CDR1 SGHRS, CDR2 YFSETQ. CDR3 length: 14 amino acids. The CDR3 DNA sequence: TGCGCCAGCAGCTCGGCAGGGGACTCCTACGAGCAGTACTTC. This encodes CASSSAGDSYEQYF.

This clonotype was recorded many times. This chain joins TRBV3-1 and TRBJ1-6, with D possibly TRBD1 on 5 matching bases. V was cut by 5 bases and J by 10 bases, with 9 bases left in between. Germline CDR1 reads LGHDT; CDR2 reads YNNKEL (reference sequence). The CDR3 consists of 12 residues. The CDR3 loop is CASSYGHSPLHF. In nucleotides, the CDR3 is TGTGCCAGCAGCTATGGACACTCACCCCTCCACTTT. The full variable domain, rest sourced from reference TRBV3-1 and TRBJ1-6, is DTAVSQTPKYLVTQMGNDKSIKCEQNLGHDTMYWYKQDSKKFLKIMFSYNNKELIINETVPNRFSPKSPDKAHLNLHINSLELGDSAVYFCASSYGHSPLHFGNGTRLTVT.

There are many counts of this clonotype. This rearrangement joins TRBV19 to TRBJ2-1; D is undetermined. Trimming shortened V by 0 bases and J by 2 bases, and 8 bases separated the two germline ends. The CDR3 length is 15 residues. The germline gives CDR1 LNHDA, CDR2 SQIVND (reference sequence). This CDR3 reads CASSIDLSPYNEQFF. The CDR3 DNA follows: TGTGCCAGTAGTATAGACCTGTCACCCTACAATGAGCAGTTCTTC.

A remark on this clonotype: This clone may be a read error of a much larger clone one base away. The J gene is TRBJ2-1, the V gene TRBV11-2; D remains unclear. Germline assignment: CDR1 SGHAT and CDR2 FQNNGV. The length of the CDR3 is 12 residues. V lost 8 bases, J lost 10 bases, and 15 bases lay in between. The CDR3 loop reads CASGSSRVEQFF. CDR3 bases: TGTGCCAGCGGCTCGTCCCGGGTCGAGCAGTTCTTC.

This clonotype was counted at least ten times. V gene TRBV10-3 combines with J gene TRBJ1-1, with 8 bases fitting TRBD1. There are 15 residues in the CDR3. Germline CDR1 reads ENHRY; CDR2 reads SYGVKD. J was trimmed by 4 bases and V by 6 bases; bases with no gene match: 10. As DNA, the CDR3 is TGTGCCATCAGCCGTGGACAGGGCAAGGGCACTGAAGCTTTCTTT. Residues: CAISRGQGKGTEAFF.

Only one count was recorded for this clonotype. A much larger clonotype is one base distant, so this may be a read error. This rearrangement joins TRBV3-1 to TRBJ1-5; D is undetermined. Looked up from germline, CDR1 is LGHDT and CDR2 is YNNKEL (reference sequence). CDR3 length: 13 amino acids. CDR3 region: CASRQGRFQPQHF. The CDR3 DNA is TGTGCCAGCCGCCAAGGTAGGTTCCAGCCCCAGCATTTT.

This clonotype has at least ten counts. The chain recombines TRBV11-2 with TRBJ2-5; no clear D gene. Trimming pared 4 bases from V and 1 base from J, leaving 10 bases between. The CDR3 sequence is 14 residues long. Germline V CDR1 and CDR2: SGHAT, FQNNGV. CDR3: CASSSRLTQETQYF. The CDR3 nucleotides are TGTGCCAGCAGCTCCCGACTGACCCAAGAGACCCAGTACTTC.

This clonotype was seen at least ten times. The rearrangement joins TRBV29-1 to TRBJ2-5, with a possible D match to TRBD1 (6 bases). Deletions cut 7 bases from V and 2 bases from J, with 11 bases between. CDR3 length equals 12 residues. Germline CDR1 and CDR2: SQVTM and ANQGSEA. The CDR3 reads CSATGQQETQYF. CDR3 nucleotides: TGCAGCGCCACAGGACAGCAAGAGACCCAGTACTTC. The entire variable domain, with the rest obtained from reference TRBV29-1 and TRBJ2-5, is as follows: SAVISQKPSRDICQRGTSLTIQCQVDSQVTMMFWYRQQPGQSLTLIATANQGSEATYESGFVIDKFPISRPNLTFSTLTVSNMSPEDSSIYLCSATGQQETQYFGPGTRLLVL.

This chain connects TRBV18 to TRBJ2-7; a weak D match, TRBD1 (6 bases). This CDR3 is 16 amino acids long. V was cut by 8 bases and J by 4 bases, with 24 bases left in between. In germline, CDR1 is KGHSH, CDR2 LQKENI. CDR3 DNA: TGTGCCAGCCGAGGGACACCTCCTAATGGTGGATACGAGCAGTACTTC. This gives the protein CASRGTPPNGGYEQYF.

The chain recombines TRBV20-1 with TRBJ2-7; 11 nucleotides match TRBD1. V trimming: 1 base; J trimming: 5 bases; junction bases outside the gene matches: 19. The CDR3 totals 19 residues. The germline gives CDR1 DFQATT, CDR2 SNEGSKA (reference sequence). As DNA, the CDR3 is TGCAGTGCTAGAGGGGTTGGGACAGGGGGAAGGATGGGGTCTAACGAGCAGTACTTC. This sequence encodes CSARGVGTGGRMGSNEQYF.

This clonotype was counted at least ten times. This chain links TRBV7-3 with TRBJ2-2; 13 positions agree with TRBD2. The CDR3 totals 15 residues. Trimming at V came to 6 bases and at J to 6 bases, leaving 4 bases not matched to a gene. Germline lookup yields CDR1 SGHTA and CDR2 FQGTGA. The CDR3 is CASSRTSGSPGELFF. CDR3 nucleotide sequence: TGTGCCAGCAGTAGGACTAGCGGGAGCCCCGGGGAGCTGTTTTTT.

The chain recombines TRBV20-1 with TRBJ2-1; D ambiguous. The CDR3 contains 15 residues. Deletions cut 5 bases from V and 0 bases from J, with 14 bases between. Germline-derived CDR1 and CDR2 are DFQATT and SNEGSKA (reference sequence). The CDR3 DNA sequence: TGCAGTGCTTCGACTGAACTTAGCTCCTACAATGAGCAGTTCTTC. Its translation: CSASTELSSYNEQFF.

This clonotype was observed many times. V gene TRBV30 combines with J gene TRBJ2-7, with D possibly matching TRBD1 (5 bases). The CDR3 is 17 residues long. Trimming took off 0 bases at V and 0 bases at J, with 18 bases between the two ends. From germline, CDR1 is GTSNPN and CDR2 SVGIG (reference sequence). The CDR3 reads CAWSVSRTLGNSYEQYF. CDR3 in DNA: TGTGCCTGGAGTGTAAGCCGGACATTGGGGAACTCCTACGAGCAGTACTTC.

A note on this clonotype: The CDR3 carries no conserved terminal phenylalanine or tryptophan, so it likely arises from a read error. The CDR3 loop is CASSNRGTQPYEQYS. The DNA for the CDR3 is TGTGCCAGCAGCAATAGGGGGACTCAACCCTACGAGCAGTACTCC. The gene calls are TRBV7-9 and TRBJ2-7; D is possibly TRBD1 or TRBD2 (6 bases each). Germline-derived CDR1 and CDR2 are SEHNR and FQNEAQ (reference sequence). The CDR3 covers 15 residues. V dropped 5 bases and J dropped 2 bases, with 16 bases sitting between them.

This clonotype was counted many times. The gene calls are TRBV7-2 and TRBJ2-3; D call uncertain. This CDR3 region has 17 residues. CDR1 is SGHTA and CDR2 is FQGNSA in the germline V gene. Trimming removed 4 bases at V and 0 bases at J, with 17 bases between. The CDR3 here is CASSYDPTVVSTDTQYF. CDR3 sequence (DNA): TGTGCCAGCAGCTACGACCCGACGGTGGTCAGCACAGATACGCAGTATTTT.

This clonotype was counted between two and nine times. This may be a read error: a much more frequent sequence differs by one nucleotide. The chain carries TRBV28 and TRBJ1-5; 7 bases map to TRBD1. Germline CDR1 and CDR2: MDHEN and SYDVKM. The CDR3 spans 15 residues. The CDR3 region has the DNA TGTGCCAGCAGTTTGACAGGGTCGGTCAATCAGCCCCGGCATTTT. Translating it yields CASSLTGSVNQPRHF.

This clonotype was recorded many times. This sequence joins TRBV9 and TRBJ2-7, with TRBD2 identical over 7 bases. V shed 3 bases, J shed 3 bases, and the junction held 3 bases outside the gene matches. The CDR3 is made up of 13 amino acids. Germline lookup yields CDR1 SGDLS and CDR2 YYNGEE. In nucleotides, the CDR3 is TGTGCCAGCAGCGCGCCGGGGGGCTACGAGCAGTACTTC. Translation gives CASSAPGGYEQYF. Full variable domain (remainder filled in from reference TRBV9 and TRBJ2-7): DSGVTQTPKHLITATGQRVTLRCSPRSGDLSVYWYQQSLDQGLQFLIQYYNGEERAKGNILERFSAQQFPDLHSELNLSSLELGDSALYFCASSAPGGYEQYFGPGTRLTVT.

Ten or more counts support this clonotype. V usage is TRBV7-3 and J usage is TRBJ2-3, with 11 bases identical to TRBD2. CDR3 length: 18 residues. V lost 0 bases and J lost 4; bases outside the gene matches: 9. CDR1 and CDR2 from the germline V gene are SGHTA and FQGTGA. CDR3 nucleotides: TGTGCCAGCAGCTTAACGCCCCTAGCGGGGGGCCGCGCAGATACGCAGTATTTT. Its protein is CASSLTPLAGGRADTQYF. Based on the CDR3 plus reference TRBV7-3 and TRBJ2-3, the full variable domain is GAGVSQTPSNKVTEKGKYVELRCDPISGHTALYWYRQSLGQGPEFLIYFQGTGAADDSGLPNDRFFAVRPEGSVSTLKIQRTERGDSAVYLCASSLTPLAGGRADTQYFGPGTRLTVL.

The V gene is TRBV28, the J gene TRBJ2-5; maybe TRBD2 (5 bases). Trimming shortened V by 11 bases and J by 1 base, and 11 bases separated the two germline ends. Germline V gives CDR1 MDHEN, CDR2 SYDVKM. This CDR3 comprises 12 residues. CDR3 in DNA: TGTGCCTCGGTGGAGGTCCAAGAGACCCAGTACTTC. Amino acid sequence: CASVEVQETQYF.

This clonotype was seen only a few times. This chain uses TRBV4-3 with TRBJ2-7; the D gene could be TRBD1 or TRBD2 (5 bases each). CDR1 is LGHNA, CDR2 YSLEER, per germline. With 0 bases removed from V and 5 bases from J, the gap between germline ends came to 20 bases. The length of the CDR3 is 17 residues. The CDR3 region is CASSQDPGGGPGNEQYF. The CDR3 bases are TGCGCCAGCAGCCAAGATCCCGGTGGGGGACCCGGCAACGAGCAGTACTTC.

This clonotype has only a few counts. The chain couples TRBV18 to TRBJ2-6; unclear D gene. CDR1 and CDR2 from the germline V gene are KGHSH and LQKENI. This CDR3 region has 16 residues. V was trimmed by 2 bases and J by 2 bases, leaving 10 bases between them. As DNA, the CDR3 is TGTGCCAGCTCACCAATCTTAAAACCTGGGGCCAACGTCCTGACTTTC. Amino acids: CASSPILKPGANVLTF.